A single sample gave rise to the 17 T cell receptor beta chains below, sequenced in a study of blood T cell repertoires in COVID-19. Produced via immunoSEQ multiplex PCR; TCRdb's table is partial and in-frame only. The sample has more than 90,000 clones, approximately 90% seen once; the top ten hold 17%. The specimen sequenced was peripheral blood. The receptors derive from a man aged 45-60 years with acute or convalescent COVID-19.

The chain recombines TRBV3-1 (or the pseudogene TRBV3-2) with TRBJ2-3; 7 positions agree with TRBD2. The CDR3 length is 13 residues. In germline, CDR1 is LGHDT, CDR2 YNNKEL (reference sequence). J gave up 4 bases and V 4 bases, and 2 bases lay outside the gene matches. The DNA for the CDR3 is TGTGCCAGCAGCCGACTAGCCTCAGATACGCAGTATTTT. Translating it yields CASSRLASDTQYF.

The V and J genes are TRBV6-2 or TRBV6-3 and TRBJ1-2, with 9 positions matching TRBD1. V dropped 5 bases and J dropped 3; count of bases not matched to a gene: 10. Germline V CDR1 and CDR2: MNHEY, SVGEGT. CDR3 length: 16 amino acids. The DNA for the CDR3 is TGTGCCAGCAGTCCGCCAGGACAGGGGTTATACTATGGCTACACCTTC. Its protein is CASSPPGQGLYYGYTF.

The chain employs TRBV7-2 and TRBJ2-5; 8 nucleotides agree with TRBD1. V lost 1 base to trimming and J lost 4 bases; unmatched junction nucleotides: 5. This CDR3 is 15 amino acids long. Germline loops: CDR1 SGHTA, CDR2 FQGNSA. The CDR3 spells CASSLVSGTGETQYF. DNA for the CDR3: TGTGCCAGCAGCTTAGTTTCGGGGACAGGAGAGACCCAGTACTTC. Together with reference TRBV7-2 and TRBJ2-5, the CDR3 gives the full variable domain: GAGVSQSPSNKVTEKGKDVELRCDPISGHTALYWYRQSLGQGLEFLIYFQGNSAPDKSGLPSDRFSAERTGGSVSTLTIQRTQQEDSAVYLCASSLVSGTGETQYFGPGTRLLVL.

CDR3 in DNA: TGTGCCAGTAGTATTGTTGGAGGGGACGAAATTCAGTACTTC. This translates into CASSIVGGDEIQYF. The rearrangement links TRBV19 to TRBJ2-4, with D possibly TRBD2 on 6 matching bases. Germline CDR1 LNHDA, CDR2 SQIVND (reference sequence). Trimming cost V 3 bases and J 10 bases, with 16 bases left between them. The length of the CDR3 is 14 residues.

The V call is TRBV21-1, the J call TRBJ2-7; whether TRBD1, the table's D call, matches the DNA was not checked. TRBV21-1 is noted as a pseudogene. This CDR3 has 15 amino acids. The chain's CDR3 is CASIGQGFMEYEQYF. In DNA form, the CDR3 reads TGTGCCAGCATCGGACAGGGGTTTATGGAATACGAGCAGTACTTC.

The CDR3 DNA is TGTGCCAGCAGTCGCCGGGGGGGGAATTCACCCCTCCACTTT. It specifies CASSRRGGNSPLHF. The J gene is TRBJ1-6, the V gene TRBV28; D possibly corresponds to TRBD1 (5 bases). Germline V gives CDR1 MDHEN, CDR2 SYDVKM. This CDR3 is 14 amino acids long. Trimming removed 5 bases from V and 7 bases from J, with 12 bases in between.

The chain recombines TRBV21-1 with TRBJ2-5; TRBD1 was called by the table and not checked on the DNA. TRBV21-1 has pseudogene status. This CDR3 has 16 residues. The CDR3 sequence: CASSKHYRLRGETQYF. The CDR3 nucleotides are TGTGCCAGCAGCAAACATTACAGGCTCCGCGGAGAGACCCAGTACTTC.

V gene TRBV7-2 combines with J gene TRBJ2-1; 10 positions match TRBD2. The CDR3 length is 15 residues. With 5 bases clipped from V and 4 bases from J, the junction kept 5 bases outside the gene matches. From germline, CDR1 is SGHTA and CDR2 FQGNSA. CDR3 sequence: CASSALAGAYNEQFF. The CDR3, as DNA: TGTGCCAGCAGCGCCCTAGCGGGGGCTTACAATGAGCAGTTCTTC.

Points on this clone: A junction boundary mismatches the germline segment, possibly from a read error. Other DNA sequences from this sample encode an identical CDR3 as well. The V gene is TRBV28, the J gene TRBJ2-2, with D tentatively TRBD2 (7 bases). The CDR3 loop spans 15 amino acids. Germline V CDR1 and CDR2: MDHEN, SYDVKM. The CDR3 region is CASVGGGANTGELFF. For the CDR3, the DNA is TGTGCCAGTGTGGGGGGGGGCGCGAATACCGGGGAGCTGTTTTTT.

This clone was picked up a small number of times. This sequence joins TRBV7-2 and TRBJ1-1, with D tentatively TRBD1 (5 bases). The CDR3 contains 15 residues. V lost 5 bases, J lost 2 bases, and 15 bases lay in between. From germline, CDR1 is SGHTA and CDR2 FQGNSA. DNA for the CDR3: TGTGCCAGCAGCCCAGCTGGGGCAGGTAACACTGAAGCTTTCTTT. Protein: CASSPAGAGNTEAFF.

This clone occurred a few times. This chain links TRBV5-1 with TRBJ2-7, with D uncertain. V gave up 0 bases and J gave up 2 bases, with 15 bases separating them. The CDR3 has 16 residues. Germline CDR1 reads SGHRS; CDR2 reads YFSETQ. The CDR3 reads CASSLAASSSPYEQYF. CDR3 DNA sequence: TGCGCCAGCAGCTTGGCCGCGTCCTCCTCCCCCTACGAGCAGTACTTC.

The chain recombines TRBV5-6 with TRBJ2-7, with 11 bases lining up with TRBD1. Germline CDR1 reads SGHDT; CDR2 reads YYEEEE. V dropped 4 bases and J dropped 1; count of bases not matched to a gene: 7. CDR3 length: 16 amino acids. CDR3 DNA: TGTGCCAGCAGCGCCCCCGGGACAGGGGGTTCCTACGAGCAGTACTTC. Its translation is CASSAPGTGGSYEQYF.

The V and J genes are TRBV13 and TRBJ1-3; the match to TRBD1 covers 7 bases. V was pared by 5 bases and J by 3 bases, with 13 bases of the junction left unmatched. CDR1 and CDR2 from the germline V gene are PRHDT and FYEKMQ (reference sequence). The CDR3 is made up of 17 amino acids. CDR3 loop: CASSPPDRETFGNTIYF. For the CDR3, the DNA is TGTGCCAGCAGCCCGCCCGACAGGGAAACATTTGGAAACACCATATATTTT.

The gene calls are TRBV5-1 and TRBJ1-1; a weak D match, TRBD1 (6 bases). The CDR3 is 17 amino acids. V lost 1 base, J lost 1 base, and 17 bases lay in between. The germline gives CDR1 SGHRS, CDR2 YFSETQ. CDR3 sequence (DNA): TGCGCCAGCAGCTTGATAATGTCAGGGGCTTGGAACACTGAAGCTTTCTTT. Its protein product is CASSLIMSGAWNTEAFF.

The gene calls are TRBV2 and TRBJ1-5, with D possibly matching TRBD1 (5 bases). The V end lost 7 bases, the J end lost 2 bases, and 9 bases lay between the germline ends. CDR3 length: 13 amino acids. CDR1 is SNHLY and CDR2 is FYNNEI in the germline V gene. The CDR3 reads CASTGGGNQPQHF. CDR3 sequence (DNA): TGTGCCAGCACGGGGGGAGGCAATCAGCCCCAGCATTTT. Drawing the rest from reference TRBV2 and TRBJ1-5, the complete variable domain is EPEVTQTPSHQVTQMGQEVILRCVPISNHLYFYWYRQILGQKVEFLVSFYNNEISEKSEIFDDQFSVERPDGSNFTLKIRSTKLEDSAMYFCASTGGGNQPQHFGDGTRLSIL.

V is TRBV3-1 (or the pseudogene TRBV3-2) and J is TRBJ1-6; D perhaps matches TRBD1 (5 bases). V gave up 0 bases and J gave up 9 bases, with 12 bases separating them. The CDR3 has 15 amino acids. The germline CDR1 and CDR2 sequences are LGHDT and YNNKEL (reference sequence). The CDR3 sequence is CASSQEGQGGSPLHF. CDR3 sequence (DNA): TGTGCCAGCAGCCAAGAAGGGCAGGGCGGTTCACCCCTCCACTTT.

The chain couples TRBV6-5 to TRBJ2-4, with 8 positions matching TRBD1. The V and J ends lost 6 bases and 5 bases, in that order; junction bases with no gene match: 9. This CDR3 contains 15 residues. CDR1 is MNHEY, CDR2 SVGAGI, per germline. The CDR3 DNA sequence: TGTGCCAGCAGGGGGGCCGGGACAGGAGAAAACATTCAGTACTTC. Its protein is CASRGAGTGENIQYF.